This TCR beta chain was identified in a study of synovial regulatory T cells in juvenile arthritis. The study, taken as a whole, reports: Synovial Tregs shared more CDR3 sequences with iaTregs than other blood Tregs.

Regarding this clone: Its cognate antigen is unknown.

Sequenced by immunoSEQ multiplex PCR; TCRdb stores in-frame clones only, minus some. The sample table sets out about 10,000 clones. CDR3 length: 15 residues. DNA is not on record. Germline assignment: CDR1 MNHEY and CDR2 SVGAGI. The source of this sequence is a donor younger than 30 with juvenile idiopathic arthritis. Sequenced: Treg cells from blood. This sample's subset: remaining (HLA-DR-negative) circulating blood Treg cells. The gene calls are TRBV6-5 and TRBJ1-2; TCRdb lists TRBD1, though no DNA is available to test this call. CDR3: CASSTGQGGIYGYTF.